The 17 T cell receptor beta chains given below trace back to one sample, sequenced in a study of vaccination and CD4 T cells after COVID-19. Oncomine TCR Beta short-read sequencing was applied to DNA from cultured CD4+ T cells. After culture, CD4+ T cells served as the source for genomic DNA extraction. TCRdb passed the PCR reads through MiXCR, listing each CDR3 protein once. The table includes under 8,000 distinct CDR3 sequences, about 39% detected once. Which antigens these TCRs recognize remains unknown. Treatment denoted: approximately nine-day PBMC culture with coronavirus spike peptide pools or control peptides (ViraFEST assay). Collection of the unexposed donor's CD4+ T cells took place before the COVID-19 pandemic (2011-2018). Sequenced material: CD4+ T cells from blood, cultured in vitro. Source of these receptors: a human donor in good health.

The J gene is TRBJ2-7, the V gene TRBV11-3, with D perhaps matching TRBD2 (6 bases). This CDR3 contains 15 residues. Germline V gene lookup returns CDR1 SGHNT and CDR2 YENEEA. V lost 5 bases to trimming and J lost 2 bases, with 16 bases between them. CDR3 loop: CASSQGGAGTYEQYF. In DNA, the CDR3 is TGTGCCAGCAGCCAAGGAGGGGCGGGGACCTACGAGCAGTACTTC.

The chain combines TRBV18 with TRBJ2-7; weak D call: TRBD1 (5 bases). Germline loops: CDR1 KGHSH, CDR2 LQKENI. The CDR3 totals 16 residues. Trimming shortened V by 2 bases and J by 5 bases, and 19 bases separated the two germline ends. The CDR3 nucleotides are TGTGCCAGCTCACCAACCGATGAGACAGTACCGAACGAGCAGTACTTC. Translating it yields CASSPTDETVPNEQYF.

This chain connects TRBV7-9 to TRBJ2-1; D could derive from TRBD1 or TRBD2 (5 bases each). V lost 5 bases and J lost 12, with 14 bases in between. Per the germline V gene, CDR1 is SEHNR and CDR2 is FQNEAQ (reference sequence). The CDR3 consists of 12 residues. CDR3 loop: CASSPEGRRQFF. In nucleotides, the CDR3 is TGTGCCAGCAGCCCTGAGGGGCGTAGGCAGTTCTTC.

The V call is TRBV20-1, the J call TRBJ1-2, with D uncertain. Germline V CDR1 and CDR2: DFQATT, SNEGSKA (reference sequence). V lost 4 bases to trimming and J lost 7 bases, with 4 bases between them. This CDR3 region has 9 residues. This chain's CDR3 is CSAKAGYTF. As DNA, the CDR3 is TGCAGTGCTAAAGCTGGCTACACCTTC.

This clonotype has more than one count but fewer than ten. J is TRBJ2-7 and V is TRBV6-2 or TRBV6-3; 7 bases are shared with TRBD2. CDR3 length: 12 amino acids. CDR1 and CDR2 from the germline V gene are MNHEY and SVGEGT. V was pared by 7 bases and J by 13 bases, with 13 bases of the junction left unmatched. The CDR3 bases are TGTGCCAGCACCTCATGGGAGGGAAGGGAATACTTC. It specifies CASTSWEGREYF.

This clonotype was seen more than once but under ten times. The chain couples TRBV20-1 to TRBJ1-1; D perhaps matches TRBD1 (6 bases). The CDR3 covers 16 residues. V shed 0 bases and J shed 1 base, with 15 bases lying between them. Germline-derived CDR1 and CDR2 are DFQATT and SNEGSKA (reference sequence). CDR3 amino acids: CSARDGGGGWNTEAFF. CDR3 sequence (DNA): TGCAGTGCTAGAGATGGGGGCGGGGGGTGGAACACTGAAGCTTTCTTT.

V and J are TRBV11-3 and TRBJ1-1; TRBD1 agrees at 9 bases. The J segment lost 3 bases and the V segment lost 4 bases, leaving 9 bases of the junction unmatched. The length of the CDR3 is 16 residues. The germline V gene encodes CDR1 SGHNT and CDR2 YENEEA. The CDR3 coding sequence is TGTGCCAGCAGCTCTAGGAGGCGGGACAGGGACACTGAAGCTTTCTTT. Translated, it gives CASSSRRRDRDTEAFF.

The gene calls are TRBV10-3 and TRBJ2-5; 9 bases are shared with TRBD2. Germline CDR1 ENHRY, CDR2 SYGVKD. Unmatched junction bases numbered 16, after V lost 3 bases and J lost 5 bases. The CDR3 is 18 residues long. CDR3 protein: CAISDWGSGSSARETQYF. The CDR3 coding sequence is TGTGCCATCAGTGACTGGGGTAGCGGGAGTTCCGCTAGGGAGACCCAGTACTTC.

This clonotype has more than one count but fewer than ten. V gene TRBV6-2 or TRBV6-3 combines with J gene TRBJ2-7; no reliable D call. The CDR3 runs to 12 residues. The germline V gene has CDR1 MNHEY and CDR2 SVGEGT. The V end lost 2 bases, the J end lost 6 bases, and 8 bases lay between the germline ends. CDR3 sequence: CASSYVVSEQYF. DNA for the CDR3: TGTGCCAGCAGTTACGTAGTATCCGAGCAGTACTTC.

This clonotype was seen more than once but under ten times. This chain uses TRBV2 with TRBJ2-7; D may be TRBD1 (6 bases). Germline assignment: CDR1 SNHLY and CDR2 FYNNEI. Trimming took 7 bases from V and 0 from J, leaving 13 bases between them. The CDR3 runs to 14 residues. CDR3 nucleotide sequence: TGTGCCAGCAATGGTGACAGGACCTCCTACGAGCAGTACTTC. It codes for CASNGDRTSYEQYF.

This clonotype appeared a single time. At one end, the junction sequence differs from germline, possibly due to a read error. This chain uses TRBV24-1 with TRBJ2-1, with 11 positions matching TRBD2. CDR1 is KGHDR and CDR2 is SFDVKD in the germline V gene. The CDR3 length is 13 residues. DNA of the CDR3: TGTGCCACCAGTGATTTGGGACTAGCGGGCCACCTCTTC. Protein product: CATSDLGLAGHLF.

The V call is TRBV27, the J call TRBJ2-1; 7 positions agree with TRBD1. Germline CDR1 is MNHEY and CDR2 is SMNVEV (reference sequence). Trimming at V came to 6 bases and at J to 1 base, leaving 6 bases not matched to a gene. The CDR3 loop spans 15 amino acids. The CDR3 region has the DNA TGTGCCAGCAGACTAGGGGGCGTGTCCTACAATGAGCAGTTCTTC. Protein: CASRLGGVSYNEQFF.

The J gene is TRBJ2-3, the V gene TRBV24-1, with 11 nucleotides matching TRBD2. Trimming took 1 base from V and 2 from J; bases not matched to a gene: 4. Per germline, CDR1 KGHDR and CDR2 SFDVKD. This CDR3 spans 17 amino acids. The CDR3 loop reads CATSDLGTSGLTDTQYF. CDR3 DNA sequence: TGTGCCACCAGTGATTTAGGGACTAGCGGACTCACAGATACGCAGTATTTT.

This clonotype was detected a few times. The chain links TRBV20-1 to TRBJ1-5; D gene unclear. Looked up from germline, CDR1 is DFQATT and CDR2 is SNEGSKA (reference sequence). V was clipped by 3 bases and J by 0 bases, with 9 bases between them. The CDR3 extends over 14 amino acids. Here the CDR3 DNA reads TGCAGTGCTAGGACCGGGAATAGCAATCAGCCCCAGCATTTT. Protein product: CSARTGNSNQPQHF.

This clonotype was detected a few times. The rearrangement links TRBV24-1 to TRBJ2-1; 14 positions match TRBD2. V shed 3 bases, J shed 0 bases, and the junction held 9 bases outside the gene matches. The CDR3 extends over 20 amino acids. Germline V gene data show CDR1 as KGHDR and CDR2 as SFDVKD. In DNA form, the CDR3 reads TGTGCCACCAGTGATGCGCCCGGGACTAGCGGGAGTTACTCCTACAATGAGCAGTTCTTC. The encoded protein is CATSDAPGTSGSYSYNEQFF.

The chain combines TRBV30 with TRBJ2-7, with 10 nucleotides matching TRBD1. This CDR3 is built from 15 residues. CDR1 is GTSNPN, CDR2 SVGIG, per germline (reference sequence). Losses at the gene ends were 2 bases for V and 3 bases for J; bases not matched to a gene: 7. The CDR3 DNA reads TGTGCCTGGAGTCCGGGACAGGGGATAATCTACGAGCAGTACTTC. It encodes CAWSPGQGIIYEQYF.

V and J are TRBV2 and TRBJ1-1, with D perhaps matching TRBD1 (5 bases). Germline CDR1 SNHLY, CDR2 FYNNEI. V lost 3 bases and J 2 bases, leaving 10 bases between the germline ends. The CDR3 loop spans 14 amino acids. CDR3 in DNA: TGTGCCAGCAGTGACGGTGACAGTAACACTGAAGCTTTCTTT. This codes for CASSDGDSNTEAFF.